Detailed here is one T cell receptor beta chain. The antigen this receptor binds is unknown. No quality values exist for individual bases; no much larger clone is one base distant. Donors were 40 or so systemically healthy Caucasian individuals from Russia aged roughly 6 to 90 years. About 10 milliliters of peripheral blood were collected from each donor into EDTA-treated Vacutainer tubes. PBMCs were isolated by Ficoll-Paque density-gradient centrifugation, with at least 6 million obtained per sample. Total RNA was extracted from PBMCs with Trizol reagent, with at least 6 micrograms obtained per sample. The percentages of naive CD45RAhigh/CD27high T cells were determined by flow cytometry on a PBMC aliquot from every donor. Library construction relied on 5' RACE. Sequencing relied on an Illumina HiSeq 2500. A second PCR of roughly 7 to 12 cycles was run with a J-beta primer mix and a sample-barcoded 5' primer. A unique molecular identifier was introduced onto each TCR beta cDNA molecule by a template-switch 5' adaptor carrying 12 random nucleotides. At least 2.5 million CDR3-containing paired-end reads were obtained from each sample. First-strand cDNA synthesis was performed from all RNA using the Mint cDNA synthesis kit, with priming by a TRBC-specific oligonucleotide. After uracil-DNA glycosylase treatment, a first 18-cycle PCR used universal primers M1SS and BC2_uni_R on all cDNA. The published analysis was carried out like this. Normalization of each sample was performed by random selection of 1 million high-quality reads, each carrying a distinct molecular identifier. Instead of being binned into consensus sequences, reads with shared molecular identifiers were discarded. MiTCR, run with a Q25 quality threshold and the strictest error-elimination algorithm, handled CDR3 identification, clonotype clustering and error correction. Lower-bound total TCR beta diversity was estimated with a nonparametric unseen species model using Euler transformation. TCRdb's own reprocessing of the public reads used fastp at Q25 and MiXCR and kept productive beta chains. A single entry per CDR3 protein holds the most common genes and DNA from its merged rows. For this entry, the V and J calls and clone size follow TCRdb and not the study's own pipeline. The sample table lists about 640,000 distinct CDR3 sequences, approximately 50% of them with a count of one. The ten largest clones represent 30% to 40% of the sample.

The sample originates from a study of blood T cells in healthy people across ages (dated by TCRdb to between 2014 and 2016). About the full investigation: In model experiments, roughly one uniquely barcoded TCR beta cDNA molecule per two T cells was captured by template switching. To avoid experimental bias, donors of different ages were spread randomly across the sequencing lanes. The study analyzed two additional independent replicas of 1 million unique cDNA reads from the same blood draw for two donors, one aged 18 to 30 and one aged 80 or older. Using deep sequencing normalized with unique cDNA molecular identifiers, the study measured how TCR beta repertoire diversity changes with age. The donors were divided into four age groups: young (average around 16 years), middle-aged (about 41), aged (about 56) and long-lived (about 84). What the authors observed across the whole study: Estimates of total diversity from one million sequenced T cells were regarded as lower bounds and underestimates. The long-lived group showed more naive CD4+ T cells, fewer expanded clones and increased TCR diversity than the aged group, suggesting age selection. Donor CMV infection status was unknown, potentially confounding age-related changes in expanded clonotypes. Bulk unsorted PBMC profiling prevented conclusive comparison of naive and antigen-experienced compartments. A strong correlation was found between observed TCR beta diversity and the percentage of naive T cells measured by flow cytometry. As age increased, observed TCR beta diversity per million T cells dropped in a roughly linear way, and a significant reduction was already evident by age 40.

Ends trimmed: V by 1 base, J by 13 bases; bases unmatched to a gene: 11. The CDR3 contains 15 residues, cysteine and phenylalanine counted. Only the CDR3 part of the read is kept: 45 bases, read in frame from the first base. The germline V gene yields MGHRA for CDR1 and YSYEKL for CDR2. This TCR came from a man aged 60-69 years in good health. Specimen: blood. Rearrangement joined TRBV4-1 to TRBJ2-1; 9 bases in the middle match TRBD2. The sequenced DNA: TGCGCCAGCAGCCAAGTAGGAGCGGGAGGAGAGACCCAGTTCTTC. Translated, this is CASSQVGAGGETQFF.